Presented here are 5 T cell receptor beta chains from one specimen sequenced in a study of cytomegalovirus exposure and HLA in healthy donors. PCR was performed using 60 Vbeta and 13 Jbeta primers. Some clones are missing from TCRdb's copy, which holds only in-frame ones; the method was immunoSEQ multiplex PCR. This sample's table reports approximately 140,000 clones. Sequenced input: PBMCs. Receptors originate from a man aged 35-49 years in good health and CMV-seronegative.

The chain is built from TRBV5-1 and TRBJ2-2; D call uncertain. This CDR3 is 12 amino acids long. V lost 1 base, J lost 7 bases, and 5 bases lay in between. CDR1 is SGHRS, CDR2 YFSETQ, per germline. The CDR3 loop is CASSLSGGELFF. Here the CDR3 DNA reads TGCGCCAGCAGCTTGTCCGGCGGGGAGCTGTTTTTT.

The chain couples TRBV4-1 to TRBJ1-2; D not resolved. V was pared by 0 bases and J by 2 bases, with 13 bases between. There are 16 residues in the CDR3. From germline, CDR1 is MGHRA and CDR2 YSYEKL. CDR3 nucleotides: TGCGCCAGCAGCCAAGAAAGAGGGCCGCTGAACTATGGCTACACCTTC. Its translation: CASSQERGPLNYGYTF.

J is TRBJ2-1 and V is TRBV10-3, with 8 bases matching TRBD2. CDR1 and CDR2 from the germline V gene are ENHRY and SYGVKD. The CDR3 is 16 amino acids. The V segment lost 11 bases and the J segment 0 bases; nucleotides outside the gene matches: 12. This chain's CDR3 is CASVTQRGSSYNEQFF. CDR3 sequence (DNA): TGTGCCTCCGTGACGCAGCGGGGGAGCTCCTACAATGAGCAGTTCTTC.

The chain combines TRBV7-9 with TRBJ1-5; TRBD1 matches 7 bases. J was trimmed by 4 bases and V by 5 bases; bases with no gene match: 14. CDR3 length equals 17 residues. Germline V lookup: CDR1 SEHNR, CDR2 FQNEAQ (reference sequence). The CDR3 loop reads CASSPSPSGQKNQPQHF. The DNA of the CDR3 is TGTGCCAGCAGCCCCAGCCCGTCGGGACAGAAAAATCAGCCCCAGCATTTT. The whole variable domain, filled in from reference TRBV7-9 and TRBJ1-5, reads DTGVSQNPRHKITKRGQNVTFRCDPISEHNRLYWYRQTLGQGPEFLTYFQNEAQLEKSRLLSDRFSAERPKGSFSTLEIQRTEQGDSAMYLCASSPSPSGQKNQPQHFGDGTRLSIL.

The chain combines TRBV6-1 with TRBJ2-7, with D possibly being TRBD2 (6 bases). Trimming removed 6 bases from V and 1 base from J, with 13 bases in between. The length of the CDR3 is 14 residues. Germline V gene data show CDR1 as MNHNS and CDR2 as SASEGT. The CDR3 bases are TGTGCCAGCAGGGATAGGGCGGGGTCCTACGAGCAGTACTTC. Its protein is CASRDRAGSYEQYF.